A few counts support the clone carrying this TCR beta chain. Antigen unknown. The data were taken from a study of identical twins. General observations from the study: Memory repertoires showed no such pattern, whereas abundant cord blood beta clonotypes carried fewer insertions. Twin pairs had excess sharing that was weaker in beta out-of-frame sequences. Findings came from cross-sectional statistics, without long-term follow-up of donors. The study found excess low generation probability among twin-shared out-of-frame alpha sequences.

TCRdb re-analysed the 5' RACE reads in MiXCR, keeping a single row per CDR3 protein. The sample includes a few hundred thousand distinct CDR3 sequences, approximately 11% seen only once; the top ten take 4% to 5%. These data also featured in a second study, about yellow fever vaccine responses in identical twins.

The sequencing sample was made of memory (CD45RO+) T cells sorted from blood. The receptor was derived from a woman younger than 35 in good health.

The CDR3 reads CASSLATTSNQPQHF. In nucleotides, the CDR3 is TGTGCCAGCAGCTTAGCGACAACTAGCAATCAGCCCCAGCATTTT. J is TRBJ1-5 and V is TRBV7-2; D not resolved. The V end was cut by 0 bases, the J end by 0 bases, with 6 bases between. Germline V gene data show CDR1 as SGHTA and CDR2 as FQGNSA. The CDR3 is 15 amino acids.